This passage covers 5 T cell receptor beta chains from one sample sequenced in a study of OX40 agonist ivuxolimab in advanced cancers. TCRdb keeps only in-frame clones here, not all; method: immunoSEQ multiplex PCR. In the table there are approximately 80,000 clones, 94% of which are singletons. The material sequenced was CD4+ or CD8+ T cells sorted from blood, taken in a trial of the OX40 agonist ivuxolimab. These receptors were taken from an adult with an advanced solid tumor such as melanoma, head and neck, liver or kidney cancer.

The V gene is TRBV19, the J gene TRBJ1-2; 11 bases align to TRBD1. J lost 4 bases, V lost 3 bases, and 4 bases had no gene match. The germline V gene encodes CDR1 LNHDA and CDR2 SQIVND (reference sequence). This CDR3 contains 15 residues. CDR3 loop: CASSMGTGGTYGYTF. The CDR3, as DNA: TGTGCCAGTAGTATGGGGACAGGGGGAACCTATGGCTACACCTTC.

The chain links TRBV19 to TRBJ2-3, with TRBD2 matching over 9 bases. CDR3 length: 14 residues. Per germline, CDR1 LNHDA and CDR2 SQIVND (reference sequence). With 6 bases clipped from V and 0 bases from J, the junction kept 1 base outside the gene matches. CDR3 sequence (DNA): TGTGCCAGTAGACTAGCGGGTAGCACAGATACGCAGTATTTT. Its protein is CASRLAGSTDTQYF.

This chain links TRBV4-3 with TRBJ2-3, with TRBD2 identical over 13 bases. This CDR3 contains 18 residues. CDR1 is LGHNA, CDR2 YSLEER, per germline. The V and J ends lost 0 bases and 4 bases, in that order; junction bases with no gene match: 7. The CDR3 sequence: CASSQDRTSGSRADTQYF. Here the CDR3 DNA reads TGCGCCAGCAGCCAAGATAGGACTAGCGGGAGTAGGGCAGATACGCAGTATTTT.

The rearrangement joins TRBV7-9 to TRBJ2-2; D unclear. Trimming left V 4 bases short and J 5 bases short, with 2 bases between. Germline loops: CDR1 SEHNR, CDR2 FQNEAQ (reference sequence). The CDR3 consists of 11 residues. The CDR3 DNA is TGTGCCAGCAGCTCGACCGGGGAGCTGTTTTTT. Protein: CASSSTGELFF. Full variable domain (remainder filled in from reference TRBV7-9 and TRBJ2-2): DTGVSQNPRHKITKRGQNVTFRCDPISEHNRLYWYRQTLGQGPEFLTYFQNEAQLEKSRLLSDRFSAERPKGSFSTLEIQRTEQGDSAMYLCASSSTGELFFGEGSRLTVL.

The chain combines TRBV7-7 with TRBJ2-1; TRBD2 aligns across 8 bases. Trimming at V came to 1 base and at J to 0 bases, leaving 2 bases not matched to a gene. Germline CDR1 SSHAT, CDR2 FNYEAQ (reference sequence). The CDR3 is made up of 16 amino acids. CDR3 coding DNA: TGTGCCAGCAGCTTAGTAGCGGGAAGCTCCTACAATGAGCAGTTCTTC. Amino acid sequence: CASSLVAGSSYNEQFF.